One and the same sample provided the 5 T cell receptor beta chains below, sequenced in a study of shared clonotypes between healthy human individuals. The method was immunoSEQ multiplex PCR; TCRdb's version includes in-frame clones alone and lacks a portion of them. Altogether about 2.1 million clones are present, over 85% being singletons, with the ten largest covering 1.5% to 2%. CD45RO negativity and positive selection for CCR7 defined naive CD8 cells, a population that excluded terminally differentiated effector memory CD45RA+ cells. Sequenced: naive CD8+ T cells from PBMCs. These receptors were obtained from a man aged 18-30 years in good health. Some clones in this sample may be carry-over from other donors' samples.

Comment on this clone: Other DNA sequences within the sample encode an identical CDR3. V is TRBV5-6 and J is TRBJ2-2, with D unresolved. The CDR3 runs to 14 residues. V was trimmed by 0 bases and J by 0 bases, leaving 3 bases between them. Germline V lookup: CDR1 SGHDT, CDR2 YYEEEE. The chain's CDR3 is CASSLAPNTGELFF. The CDR3, as DNA: TGTGCCAGCAGCTTGGCCCCGAACACCGGGGAGCTGTTTTTT.

This chain connects TRBV13 to TRBJ2-5; 7 nucleotides agree with TRBD1. Germline CDR1 is PRHDT and CDR2 is FYEKMQ (reference sequence). The CDR3 totals 15 residues. The J segment lost 1 base and the V segment lost 0 bases, leaving 2 bases of the junction unmatched. The CDR3 here is CASSLGGQIQETQYF. The CDR3 bases are TGTGCCAGCAGCTTAGGGGGACAGATCCAAGAGACCCAGTACTTC.

The chain joins TRBV15 to TRBJ1-4; D possibly corresponds to TRBD1 (6 bases). The ends were cut back, 1 base at V and 8 bases at J, with 14 bases in the middle. This CDR3 comprises 15 residues. Germline lookup yields CDR1 LNHNV and CDR2 YYDKDF (reference sequence). DNA for the CDR3: TGTGCCACCAGCAGAGTGGGGCAGGGGTACGAAAAACTGTTTTTT. Encoded protein: CATSRVGQGYEKLFF.

The rearrangement links TRBV4-3 to TRBJ2-7; the D call may be TRBD1 or TRBD2 (5 bases each). The V gene's germline CDR1 is LGHNA and CDR2 YSLEER. The V and J ends lost 0 bases and 3 bases respectively, with 18 bases between them. The CDR3 is 17 residues long. The CDR3 bases are TGCGCCAGCAGCCAAGATCTAGGGTCGGGACCCTACTACGAGCAGTACTTC. Amino acid sequence: CASSQDLGSGPYYEQYF.

Worth noting for this clone: This same CDR3 is encoded by further DNA sequences in the sample. The J gene is TRBJ1-5, the V gene TRBV27, with TRBD1 as a possible D gene (5 bases). There are 14 residues in the CDR3. The ends were cut back, 3 bases at V and 3 bases at J, with 9 bases in the middle. The germline gives CDR1 MNHEY, CDR2 SMNVEV (reference sequence). CDR3 sequence: CASSFTGANQPQHF. In nucleotides, the CDR3 is TGTGCCAGCAGTTTCACTGGGGCCAATCAGCCCCAGCATTTT.